This TCR beta chain was recorded in a study of beta chain features in type 1 diabetes. Across the whole study: Nearly 110,000,000 sorted cells were examined across all samples.

Overall study findings and caveats: In all four CD4+ subsets, TCRB CDR3 length was significantly, moderately reduced in type 1 diabetes.

About this clone: The antigen remains unidentified.

Of the isolated RNA, all was reverse transcribed, and so the sequenced material was expressed TCRB transcripts. The data were produced by immunoSEQ multiplex PCR, yet TCRdb's version contains in-frame clones alone and is incomplete. There are 150,000 to 200,000 clones in the sample; about 63% occur only once, and approximately 0.09% lies in the top ten. Germline V gene data show CDR1 as SQVTM and CDR2 as ANQGSEA. After removal of 0 bases from V and 4 bases from J, the junction contained 6 bases not matched to a gene. This CDR3 is built from 16 residues. Cells sorted by CD45RO/CCR7/CD25/CD127/CD95/CD27 comprised CD4+ naive, central memory, regulatory and stem cell-like memory cells.

The rearrangement joins TRBV29-1 to TRBJ2-2, with TRBD2 matching 9 bases. The specimen was naive CD4+ T cells from blood. The receptor comes from a man aged 25 to 40 with type 1 diabetes. Written as DNA, the CDR3 is TGCAGCGTTGAAGAACAACTAGCGGGCATCACCGGGGAGCTGTTTTTT. This codes for CSVEEQLAGITGELFF.